This paragraph covers one T cell receptor beta chain sequence. Its antigen is still unknown. The data derive from a study of T cells expressing NK-cell markers. About the research overall: Cells sorted as CD3+CD56+NKG2C+, CD3+CD56+NKG2C- and CD3+CD56-NKG2C+ T cells supplied the TCR beta repertoires. The study, taken as a whole, reports: The study found these clonotypes also leading the CD3+CD56-NKG2C+ fraction in four donors.

The germline gives CDR1 SGHRS, CDR2 YFSETQ. CDR3 length equals 14 residues. Following a re-call of the 5' RACE reads, TCRdb has one entry per CDR3 protein and lacks DNA. The sample totals about 260,000 distinct CDR3 sequences. This sequence joins TRBV5-1 and TRBJ1-5. Sequencing input: blood T cells: a sorted CD56 or NKG2C T cell subset, CD4+ or CD8+ T cells, or bulk PBMC T cells (not recorded which). The sequence was collected from a woman between 18 and 69 years old in good health. The chain's CDR3 is CASSLTILNQPQHF.